The present entry profiles one T cell receptor beta chain with its context. Measured with immunoSEQ multiplex PCR; TCRdb has only the in-frame clones, and not every one. The table shows some 160,000 clones, with over 75% occurring only once. These data belong to a study of blood T cell repertoires in COVID-19. The length of the CDR3 is 15 residues. V was clipped by 10 bases and J by 4 bases; unmatched bases: 15. CDR1 is LNHDA and CDR2 is SQIVND in the germline V gene (reference sequence). Specimen: peripheral blood. The chain couples TRBV19 to TRBJ2-7, with 8 bases that match TRBD2. The clonotype comes from a woman in her forties or fifties with acute or convalescent COVID-19. The CDR3 nucleotides read TGTGCCACCGCCGCGGGCGGCGGGGGGCTATACGAGCAGTACTTC. The encoded protein is CATAAGGGGLYEQYF.